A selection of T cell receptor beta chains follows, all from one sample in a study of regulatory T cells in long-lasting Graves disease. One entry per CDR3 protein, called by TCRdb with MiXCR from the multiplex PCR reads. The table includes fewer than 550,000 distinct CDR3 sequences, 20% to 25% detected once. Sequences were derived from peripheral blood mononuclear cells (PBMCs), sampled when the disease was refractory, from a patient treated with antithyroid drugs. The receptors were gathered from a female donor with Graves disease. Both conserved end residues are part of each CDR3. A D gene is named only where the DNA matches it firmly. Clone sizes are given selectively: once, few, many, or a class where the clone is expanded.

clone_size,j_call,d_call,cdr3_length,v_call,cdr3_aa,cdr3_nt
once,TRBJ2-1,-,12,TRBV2,CASRTGVDEQFF,TGTGCCAGCAGGACAGGTGTGGATGAGCAGTTCTTC
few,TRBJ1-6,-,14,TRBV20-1,CSARDPGSNSPLHF,TGCAGTGCTAGAGATCCAGGGAGTAATTCACCCCTCCACTTT
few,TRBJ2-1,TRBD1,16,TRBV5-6,CASSASDRGSYNEQFF,TGTGCCAGCAGTGCTTCGGACAGGGGGTCCTACAATGAGCAGTTCTTC
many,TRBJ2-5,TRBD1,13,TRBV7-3,CASSMTGAETQYF,TGTGCCAGCAGCATGACAGGGGCAGAGACCCAGTACTTC
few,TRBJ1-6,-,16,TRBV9,CASSVGANLMDSPLHF,TGTGCCAGCAGCGTAGGGGCGAACCTTATGGATTCACCCCTCCACTTT
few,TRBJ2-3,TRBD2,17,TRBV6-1,CASRPGVAGGYTDTQYF,TGTGCCAGCAGACCCGGGGTAGCGGGAGGATACACAGATACGCAGTATTTT
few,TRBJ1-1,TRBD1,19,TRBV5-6,CASSLAGQGSSKSNTEAFF,TGTGCCAGCAGCTTGGCTGGACAGGGCTCCTCTAAATCTAACACTGAAGCTTTCTTT
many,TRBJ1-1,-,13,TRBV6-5,CASSYSVVTEAFF,TGTGCCAGCAGTTACTCAGTGGTGACTGAAGCTTTCTTT
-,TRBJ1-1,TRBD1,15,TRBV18,CASSPGQGRYTEAFF,TGTGCCAGCTCACCGGGACAGGGGAGGTACACTGAAGCTTTCTTT
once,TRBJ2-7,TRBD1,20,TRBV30,CAWSEGFWTGGLILTYEQYF,TGTGCCTGGAGTGAAGGATTCTGGACAGGGGGATTGATCCTAACCTACGAGCAGTACTTC
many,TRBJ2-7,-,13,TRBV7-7,CASSPLVGRKQYF,TGTGCTAGCAGTCCTCTCGTTGGACGAAAGCAGTACTTC
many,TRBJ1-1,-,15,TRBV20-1,CSALTTPAQNTEAFF,TGCAGTGCCCTGACGACTCCAGCTCAAAACACTGAAGCTTTCTTT
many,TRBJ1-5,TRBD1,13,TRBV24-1,CATSDRADQPQHF,TGTGCCACCTCGGACAGGGCGGATCAGCCCCAGCATTTT
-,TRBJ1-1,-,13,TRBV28,CTSSLTRDPEAFF,TGTACCAGCAGTCTTACTAGGGACCCTGAAGCTTTCTTT
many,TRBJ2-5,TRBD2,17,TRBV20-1,CSVLDASSGGVRETQYF,TGCAGTGTCTTAGATGCGTCTAGCGGGGGGGTAAGGGAGACCCAGTACTTC
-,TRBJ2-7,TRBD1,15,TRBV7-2,CASSLAGQGGYEQYF,TGTGCCAGCAGCTTAGCGGGACAGGGTGGTTACGAGCAGTACTTC
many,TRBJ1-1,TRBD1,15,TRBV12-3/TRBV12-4,CASSLRQGLNTEAFF,TGTGCCAGCAGCCTAAGACAGGGTTTGAACACTGAAGCTTTCTTT
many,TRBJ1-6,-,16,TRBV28,CASSSDGFWVNSPLHF,TGTGCCAGCAGTTCCGATGGGTTCTGGGTAAATTCACCCCTCCACTTT
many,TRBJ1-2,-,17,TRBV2,CASSGDTMKARNYGYTF,TGTGCCAGCAGTGGGGACACAATGAAAGCCCGAAACTATGGCTACACCTTC
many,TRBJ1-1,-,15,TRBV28,CASSLMDSSNTEAFF,TGTGCCAGCAGTTTAATGGACAGTTCGAACACTGAAGCTTTCTTT
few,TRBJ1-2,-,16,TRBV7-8,CASSLEGLGFNYGYTF,TGTGCCAGCAGCTTAGAAGGTTTAGGCTTTAACTATGGCTACACCTTC
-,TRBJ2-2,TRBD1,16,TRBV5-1,CASSPGTGMNTGELFF,TGCGCCAGCAGCCCGGGGACAGGGATGAACACCGGGGAGCTGTTTTTT
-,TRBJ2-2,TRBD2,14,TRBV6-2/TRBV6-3,CASSYETSPGELFF,TGTGCCAGCAGTTACGAGACTAGCCCCGGGGAGCTGTTTTTT
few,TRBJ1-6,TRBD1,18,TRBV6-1,CASRAGTGAERWNSPLHF,TGTGCCAGCAGAGCCGGGACAGGGGCGGAGCGGTGGAATTCACCCCTCCACTTT
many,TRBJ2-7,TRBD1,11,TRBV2,CGAGGGYEQYF,TGTGGCGCAGGGGGCGGGTACGAGCAGTACTTC